A selection of T cell receptor beta chains follows, all from one sample in a study of technical replicates of blood from a handful of donors. TCRdb's table, derived via immunoSEQ multiplex PCR, lists solely in-frame clones and lacks some. The sample consists of 60,000 to 80,000 clones, around 92% of them appearing once. The sample consisted of PBMCs. These receptor sequences come from a human donor in good health. Some clones in this sample may be carry-over from other donors' samples. CDR3s include the opening cysteine and the closing phenylalanine or tryptophan. D genes are given only for firm matches. Rows may omit the clone size; those that give it use once, few, many or a size class.

d_call: NA; clone_size: NA; j_call: TRBJ2-1; v_call: TRBV7-2; cdr3_aa: CASSLAYKEQFF; cdr3_nt: TGTGCCAGCAGCTTAGCGTACAAGGAGCAGTTCTTC
d_call: NA; clone_size: once; j_call: TRBJ1-4; v_call: TRBV7-9; cdr3_aa: CASSATQGTNEKLFF; cdr3_nt: TGTGCCAGCAGCGCGACTCAGGGTACTAATGAAAAACTGTTTTTT
d_call: TRBD2; clone_size: NA; j_call: TRBJ2-1; v_call: TRBV11-2; cdr3_aa: CASSLVLAGSSYNEQFF; cdr3_nt: TGTGCCAGCAGCTTAGTATTAGCGGGATCCTCCTACAATGAGCAGTTCTTC
d_call: NA; clone_size: few; j_call: TRBJ1-1; v_call: TRBV5-1; cdr3_aa: CASSLAGPTEAFF; cdr3_nt: TGCGCCAGCAGCTTGGCAGGGCCCACTGAAGCTTTCTTT
d_call: NA; clone_size: NA; j_call: TRBJ1-3; v_call: TRBV30; cdr3_aa: CAWSPNGNTIYF; cdr3_nt: TGTGCCTGGAGTCCAAATGGAAACACCATATATTTT
d_call: NA; clone_size: NA; j_call: TRBJ1-2; v_call: TRBV6-6; cdr3_aa: CASSYERYAYGYTF; cdr3_nt: TGTGCCAGCAGTTACGAACGGTACGCCTATGGCTACACCTTC
d_call: NA; clone_size: once; j_call: TRBJ2-5; v_call: TRBV5-1; cdr3_aa: CASSLPGETQYF; cdr3_nt: TGCGCCAGCAGCTTACCGGGTGAGACCCAGTACTTC
d_call: NA; clone_size: NA; j_call: TRBJ2-7; v_call: TRBV7-8; cdr3_aa: CASSTGPEQYF; cdr3_nt: TGTGCCAGCTCAACAGGGCCCGAGCAGTACTTC
d_call: NA; clone_size: NA; j_call: TRBJ1-1; v_call: TRBV7-2; cdr3_aa: CASSFAGPNTEAFF; cdr3_nt: TGTGCCAGCAGCTTTGCGGGGCCGAACACTGAAGCTTTCTTT
d_call: TRBD1; clone_size: NA; j_call: TRBJ2-5; v_call: TRBV7-6; cdr3_aa: CASSPGDRGQETQYF; cdr3_nt: TGTGCCAGCAGCCCCGGGGACAGGGGCCAAGAGACCCAGTACTTC
d_call: TRBD2; clone_size: NA; j_call: TRBJ2-3; v_call: TRBV12-5; cdr3_aa: CASGLGKGLAGGPSADTQYF; cdr3_nt: TGTGCTAGTGGTTTGGGGAAGGGACTAGCGGGGGGGCCAAGCGCAGATACGCAGTATTTT
d_call: NA; clone_size: NA; j_call: TRBJ2-3; v_call: TRBV5-5; cdr3_aa: CASSRAADTQYF; cdr3_nt: TGTGCCAGTTCCAGGGCGGCAGATACGCAGTATTTT
d_call: TRBD2; clone_size: NA; j_call: TRBJ2-7; v_call: TRBV30; cdr3_aa: CAWSVHPLAGGRYEQYF; cdr3_nt: TGTGCCTGGAGTGTACACCCCCTAGCGGGAGGGCGTTACGAGCAGTACTTC
d_call: NA; clone_size: NA; j_call: TRBJ1-6; v_call: TRBV19; cdr3_aa: CASSIVHQMRAQGSPLHF; cdr3_nt: TGTGCCAGTAGTATAGTACATCAAATGCGGGCGCAAGGTTCACCCCTCCACTTT
d_call: NA; clone_size: NA; j_call: TRBJ2-7; v_call: TRBV19; cdr3_aa: CASSIAWVGQGSYEQYF; cdr3_nt: TGTGCCAGTAGTATAGCTTGGGTGGGCCAGGGGAGTTACGAGCAGTACTTC
d_call: NA; clone_size: NA; j_call: TRBJ2-3; v_call: TRBV9; cdr3_aa: CASSVAPERLDTQYF; cdr3_nt: TGTGCCAGCAGCGTAGCTCCCGAGAGGCTAGATACGCAGTATTTT
d_call: TRBD1; clone_size: NA; j_call: TRBJ1-2; v_call: TRBV29-1; cdr3_aa: CSVDRASGGGYTF; cdr3_nt: TGCAGCGTTGACCGCGCTTCAGGGGGTGGCTACACCTTC
d_call: NA; clone_size: NA; j_call: TRBJ1-3; v_call: TRBV7-9; cdr3_aa: CASSLAEGQARDF; cdr3_nt: TGTGCCAGCAGCTTAGCCGAAGGACAAGCTAGAGATTTT
d_call: TRBD2; clone_size: NA; j_call: TRBJ2-7; v_call: TRBV7-2; cdr3_aa: CASSFSGTWISYEQYF; cdr3_nt: TGTGCCAGCAGCTTTAGCGGGACCTGGATCTCCTACGAGCAGTACTTC
d_call: NA; clone_size: NA; j_call: TRBJ2-2; v_call: TRBV18; cdr3_aa: CASSPTHPGTTNTGELFF; cdr3_nt: TGTGCCAGCTCACCGACCCACCCCGGGACAACGAACACCGGGGAGCTGTTTTTT
d_call: TRBD2; clone_size: NA; j_call: TRBJ2-2; v_call: TRBV7-3; cdr3_aa: CASSLLAGGAGELFF; cdr3_nt: TGTGCCAGCAGCTTACTAGCGGGGGGAGCTGGGGAGCTGTTTTTT
d_call: TRBD1; clone_size: NA; j_call: TRBJ2-7; v_call: TRBV4-2; cdr3_aa: CASSQRGQGSDEQYF; cdr3_nt: TGTGCCAGCAGCCAACGAGGACAGGGGTCGGATGAGCAGTACTTC
d_call: TRBD1; clone_size: NA; j_call: TRBJ2-5; v_call: TRBV4-2; cdr3_aa: CASSQMDRGPQETQYF; cdr3_nt: TGTGCCAGCAGCCAAATGGACAGGGGGCCCCAAGAGACCCAGTACTTC
d_call: TRBD2; clone_size: NA; j_call: TRBJ2-3; v_call: TRBV7-3; cdr3_aa: CASSMGLAADTQYF; cdr3_nt: TGTGCCAGCAGCATGGGACTAGCGGCAGATACGCAGTATTTT
d_call: TRBD1; clone_size: NA; j_call: TRBJ1-1; v_call: TRBV25-1; cdr3_aa: CASRPGQGAGTEAFF; cdr3_nt: TGTGCCAGCAGGCCGGGACAGGGGGCGGGAACTGAAGCTTTCTTT
d_call: NA; clone_size: few; j_call: TRBJ2-7; v_call: TRBV21-1; cdr3_aa: CADRLHAYEQYF; cdr3_nt: TGTGCAGATAGACTACATGCCTACGAGCAGTACTTC
d_call: NA; clone_size: NA; j_call: TRBJ2-2; v_call: TRBV18; cdr3_aa: CASSSRERNTGELFF; cdr3_nt: TGTGCCAGCTCATCGCGGGAAAGGAACACCGGGGAGCTGTTTTTT
d_call: TRBD2; clone_size: medium-sized; j_call: TRBJ2-1; v_call: TRBV5-1; cdr3_aa: CASSFGGGYNEQFF; cdr3_nt: TGCGCCAGCAGCTTCGGGGGGGGGTACAATGAGCAGTTCTTC
d_call: NA; clone_size: NA; j_call: TRBJ2-1; v_call: TRBV5-1; cdr3_aa: CASSPGSYNEQFF; cdr3_nt: TGCGCCAGCAGCCCGGGCTCCTACAATGAGCAGTTCTTC
d_call: TRBD2; clone_size: NA; j_call: TRBJ2-1; v_call: TRBV30; cdr3_aa: CAWSGLAEYNEQFF; cdr3_nt: TGTGCCTGGAGCGGACTAGCGGAATACAATGAACAGTTCTTC
d_call: TRBD1; clone_size: NA; j_call: TRBJ2-3; v_call: TRBV18; cdr3_aa: CASSPRTGRGDTQYF; cdr3_nt: TGTGCCAGCTCACCACGGACAGGGCGAGGAGATACGCAGTATTTT
d_call: TRBD1; clone_size: NA; j_call: TRBJ1-6; v_call: TRBV2; cdr3_aa: CASSGTGNLYNSPLHF; cdr3_nt: TGTGCCAGCAGTGGGACAGGCAATTTGTATAATTCACCCCTCCACTTT
d_call: NA; clone_size: NA; j_call: TRBJ1-5; v_call: TRBV7-6; cdr3_aa: CASSLSGRPNQPQHF; cdr3_nt: TGTGCCAGCAGCTTAAGCGGGCGGCCAAATCAGCCCCAGCATTTT
d_call: NA; clone_size: NA; j_call: TRBJ2-4; v_call: TRBV11-2; cdr3_aa: CASSSTTVSKNIQYF; cdr3_nt: TGTGCCAGCAGCTCAACGACAGTTTCCAAAAACATTCAGTACTTC
d_call: NA; clone_size: few; j_call: TRBJ1-2; v_call: TRBV6-5; cdr3_aa: CASRRDTSGYGYTF; cdr3_nt: TGTGCCAGCCGAAGGGACACCTCCGGATATGGCTACACCTTC
d_call: NA; clone_size: NA; j_call: TRBJ2-3; v_call: TRBV18; cdr3_aa: CASSLNRDSPPYF; cdr3_nt: TGTGCCAGCTCACTAAACCGGGACTCCCCTCCGTATTTT
d_call: NA; clone_size: NA; j_call: TRBJ2-2; v_call: TRBV5-4; cdr3_aa: CASSPPDKKSTGELFF; cdr3_nt: TGTGCCAGCAGCCCCCCCGACAAAAAATCCACCGGGGAGCTGTTTTTT
d_call: NA; clone_size: NA; j_call: TRBJ2-3; v_call: TRBV5-1; cdr3_aa: CASNSRLQVGDTQYF; cdr3_nt: TGCGCCAGCAACTCCCGGCTTCAGGTCGGAGATACGCAGTATTTT
d_call: NA; clone_size: NA; j_call: TRBJ2-1; v_call: TRBV5-6; cdr3_aa: CASSLGASTQDRNEQFF; cdr3_nt: TGTGCCAGCAGCTTGGGGGCTAGCACCCAAGATAGGAATGAGCAGTTCTTC
d_call: TRBD2; clone_size: NA; j_call: TRBJ2-7; v_call: TRBV7-6; cdr3_aa: CASGASGANEQYF; cdr3_nt: TGTGCCAGCGGCGCTAGCGGGGCCAACGAGCAGTACTTC
d_call: NA; clone_size: NA; j_call: TRBJ2-7; v_call: TRBV2; cdr3_aa: CASNRPWGDSYEQYF; cdr3_nt: TGTGCCAGCAACCGACCTTGGGGGGACTCCTACGAGCAGTACTTC
d_call: NA; clone_size: NA; j_call: TRBJ1-6; v_call: TRBV27; cdr3_aa: CASSLWRTDSPLHF; cdr3_nt: TGTGCCAGCAGTTTATGGAGGACAGATTCACCCCTCCACTTT
d_call: TRBD1; clone_size: NA; j_call: TRBJ2-7; v_call: TRBV7-9; cdr3_aa: CASSSEAGQDSYEQYF; cdr3_nt: TGTGCCAGCAGCAGTGAAGCCGGACAGGACTCCTACGAGCAGTACTTC
d_call: NA; clone_size: NA; j_call: TRBJ1-5; v_call: TRBV5-6; cdr3_aa: CASSLAGQARNQPQHF; cdr3_nt: TGTGCCAGCAGCTTGGCTGGCCAGGCCCGCAATCAGCCCCAGCATTTT
d_call: TRBD2; clone_size: NA; j_call: TRBJ2-5; v_call: TRBV9; cdr3_aa: CASSPTSGRGETQYF; cdr3_nt: TGTGCCAGCAGCCCGACTAGCGGGAGAGGAGAGACCCAGTACTTC
d_call: NA; clone_size: NA; j_call: TRBJ2-3; v_call: TRBV18; cdr3_aa: CASQDGPTDTQYF; cdr3_nt: TGTGCCAGCCAGGATGGTCCCACAGATACGCAGTATTTT
d_call: NA; clone_size: NA; j_call: TRBJ1-4; v_call: TRBV15; cdr3_aa: CATSRDRPGREKLFF; cdr3_nt: TGTGCCACCAGCAGAGATCGGCCAGGGCGAGAAAAACTGTTTTTT
d_call: NA; clone_size: NA; j_call: TRBJ1-1; v_call: TRBV7-9; cdr3_aa: CASSLGGGAITEAFF; cdr3_nt: TGTGCCAGCAGCTTAGGGGGGGGCGCGATCACTGAAGCTTTCTTT